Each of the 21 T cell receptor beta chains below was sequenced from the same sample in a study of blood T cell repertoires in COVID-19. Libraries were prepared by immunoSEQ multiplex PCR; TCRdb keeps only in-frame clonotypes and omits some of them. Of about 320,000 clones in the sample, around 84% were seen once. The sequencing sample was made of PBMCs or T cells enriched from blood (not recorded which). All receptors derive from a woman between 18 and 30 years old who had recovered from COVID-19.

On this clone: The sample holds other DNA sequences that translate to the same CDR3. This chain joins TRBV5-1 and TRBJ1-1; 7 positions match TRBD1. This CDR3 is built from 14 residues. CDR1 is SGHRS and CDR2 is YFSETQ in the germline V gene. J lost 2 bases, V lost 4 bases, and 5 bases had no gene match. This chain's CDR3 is CASSGGQLNTEAFF. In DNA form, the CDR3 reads TGCGCCAGCAGCGGGGGACAGCTTAACACTGAAGCTTTCTTT.

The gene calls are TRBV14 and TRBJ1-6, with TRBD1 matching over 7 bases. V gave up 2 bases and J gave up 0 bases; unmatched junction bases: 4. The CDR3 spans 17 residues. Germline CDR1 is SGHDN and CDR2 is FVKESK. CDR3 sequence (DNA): TGTGCCAGCAGCCAACCGGGACAGAACTCCTATAATTCACCCCTCCACTTT. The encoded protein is CASSQPGQNSYNSPLHF.

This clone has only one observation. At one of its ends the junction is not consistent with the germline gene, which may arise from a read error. CDR3 nucleotide sequence: TGTGCTAGCAGCCCCCAGGAGGGGTTGAACACTGAAGCTTTCTTT. As protein: CASSPQEGLNTEAFF. J is TRBJ1-1 and V is TRBV7-7; weak D call: TRBD1 (5 bases). The length of the CDR3 is 15 residues. Per germline, CDR1 SSHAT and CDR2 FNYEAQ (reference sequence). Combining the CDR3 with reference TRBV7-7 and TRBJ1-1 gives the whole variable domain GAGVSQSPRYKVTKRGQDVTLRCDPISSHATLYWYQQALGQGPEFLTYFNYEAQPDKSGLPSDRFSAERPEGSISTLTIQRTEQRDSAMYRCASSPQEGLNTEAFFGQGTRLTVV.

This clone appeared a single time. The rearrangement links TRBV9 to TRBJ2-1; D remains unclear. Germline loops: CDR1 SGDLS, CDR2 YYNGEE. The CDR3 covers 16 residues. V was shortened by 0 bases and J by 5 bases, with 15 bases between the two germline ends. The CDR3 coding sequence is TGTGCCAGCAGCGTAGCTCCAACAGTGGGCAACAATGAGCAGTTCTTC. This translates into CASSVAPTVGNNEQFF.

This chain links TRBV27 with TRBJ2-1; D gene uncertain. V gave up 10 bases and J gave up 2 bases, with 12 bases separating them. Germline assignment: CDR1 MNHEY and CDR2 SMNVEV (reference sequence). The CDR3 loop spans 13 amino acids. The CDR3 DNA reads TGTGCCACCCGGAGAATCCCCTACAATGAGCAGTTCTTC. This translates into CATRRIPYNEQFF.

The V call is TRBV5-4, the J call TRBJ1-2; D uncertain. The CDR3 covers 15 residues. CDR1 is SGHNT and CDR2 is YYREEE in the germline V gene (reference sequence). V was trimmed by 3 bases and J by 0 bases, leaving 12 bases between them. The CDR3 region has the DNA TGTGCCAGCAGCTCCCGGGTTGGAGCTAACTATGGCTACACCTTC. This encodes CASSSRVGANYGYTF.

Here the CDR3 reads CASSLDLGVAQYF. The CDR3 nucleotides read TGTGCCAGCAGCTTAGATTTGGGCGTCGCGCAGTACTTC. The gene calls are TRBV11-2 and TRBJ2-7; unclear D gene. This CDR3 is 13 amino acids long. V lost 0 bases and J 9 bases, leaving 12 bases between the germline ends. Per the germline V gene, CDR1 is SGHAT and CDR2 is FQNNGV.

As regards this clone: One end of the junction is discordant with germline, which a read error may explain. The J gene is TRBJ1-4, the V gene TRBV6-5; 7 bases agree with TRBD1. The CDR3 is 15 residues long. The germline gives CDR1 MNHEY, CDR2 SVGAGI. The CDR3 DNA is TGTGCCAGCAGTTACTTGGGCAGGGGGTATGAAAAGCTGTTTTTT. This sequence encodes CASSYLGRGYEKLFF.

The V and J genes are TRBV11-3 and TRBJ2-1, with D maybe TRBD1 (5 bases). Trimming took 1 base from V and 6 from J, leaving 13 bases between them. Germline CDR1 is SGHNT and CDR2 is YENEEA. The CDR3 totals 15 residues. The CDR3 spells CASSLGVTVINEQFF. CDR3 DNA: TGTGCCAGCAGCTTAGGGGTGACAGTAATCAATGAGCAGTTCTTC.

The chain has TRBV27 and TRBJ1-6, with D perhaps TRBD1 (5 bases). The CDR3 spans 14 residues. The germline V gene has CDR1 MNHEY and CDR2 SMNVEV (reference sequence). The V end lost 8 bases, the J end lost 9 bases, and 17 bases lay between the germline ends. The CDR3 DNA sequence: TGTGCCAGCCGAGCCCCGGGGGTGAGTTCACCCCTCCACTTT. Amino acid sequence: CASRAPGVSSPLHF.

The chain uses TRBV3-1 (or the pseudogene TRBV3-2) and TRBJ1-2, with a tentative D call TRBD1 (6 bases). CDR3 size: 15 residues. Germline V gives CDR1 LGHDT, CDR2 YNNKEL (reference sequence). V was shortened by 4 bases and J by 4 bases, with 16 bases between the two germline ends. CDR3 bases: TGTGCCAGCAGCCCGGGACATTCAGTGGGCTATGGCTACACCTTC. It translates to CASSPGHSVGYGYTF.

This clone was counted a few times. CDR3: CASSKGQTNTEAFF. Here the CDR3 DNA reads TGTGCCAGCAGCAAGGGACAGACCAACACTGAAGCTTTCTTT. The V gene is TRBV9, the J gene TRBJ1-1, with TRBD1 matching 7 bases. CDR1 is SGDLS, CDR2 YYNGEE, per germline. The CDR3 has 14 amino acids. V lost 4 bases to trimming and J lost 2 bases; unmatched junction nucleotides: 5.

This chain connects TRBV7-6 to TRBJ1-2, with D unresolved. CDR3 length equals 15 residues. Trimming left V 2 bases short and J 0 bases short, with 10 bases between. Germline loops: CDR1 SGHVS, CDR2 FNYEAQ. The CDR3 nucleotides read TGTGCCAGCAGCTTATCTTTCTCGTCTAACTATGGCTACACCTTC. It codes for CASSLSFSSNYGYTF.

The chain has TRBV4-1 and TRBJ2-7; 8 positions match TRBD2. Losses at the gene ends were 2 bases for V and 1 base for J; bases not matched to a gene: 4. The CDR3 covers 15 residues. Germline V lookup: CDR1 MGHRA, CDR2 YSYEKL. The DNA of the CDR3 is TGCGCCAGCAGCCAAATAGCGGGGAAGTCCTACGAGCAGTACTTC. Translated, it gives CASSQIAGKSYEQYF.

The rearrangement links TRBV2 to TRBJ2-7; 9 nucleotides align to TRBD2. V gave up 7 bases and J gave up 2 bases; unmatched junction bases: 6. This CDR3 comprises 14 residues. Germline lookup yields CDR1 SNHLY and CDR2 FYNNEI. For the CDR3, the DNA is TGTGCCAGCAAAGCGGGACTAGCTGCCTACGAGCAGTACTTC. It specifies CASKAGLAAYEQYF.

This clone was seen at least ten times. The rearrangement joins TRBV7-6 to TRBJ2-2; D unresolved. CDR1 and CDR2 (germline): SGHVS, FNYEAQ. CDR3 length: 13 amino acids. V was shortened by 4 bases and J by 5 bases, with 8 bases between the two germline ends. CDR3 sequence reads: CASSSVRTGELFF. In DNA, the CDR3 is TGTGCCAGCAGCTCCGTCCGGACCGGGGAGCTGTTTTTT.

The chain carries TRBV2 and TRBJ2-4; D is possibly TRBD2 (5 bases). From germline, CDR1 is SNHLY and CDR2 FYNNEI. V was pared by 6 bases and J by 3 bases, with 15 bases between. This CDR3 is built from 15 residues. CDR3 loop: CASSAQSADKNIQYF. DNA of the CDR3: TGTGCCAGCAGCGCCCAGTCAGCGGACAAAAACATTCAGTACTTC.

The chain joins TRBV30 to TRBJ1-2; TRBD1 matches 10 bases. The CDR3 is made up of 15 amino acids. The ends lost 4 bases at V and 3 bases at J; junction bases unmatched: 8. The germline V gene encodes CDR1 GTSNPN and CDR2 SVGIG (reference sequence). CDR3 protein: CAWTETGGSDYGYTF. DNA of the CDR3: TGTGCCTGGACCGAGACAGGGGGCAGTGACTATGGCTACACCTTC.

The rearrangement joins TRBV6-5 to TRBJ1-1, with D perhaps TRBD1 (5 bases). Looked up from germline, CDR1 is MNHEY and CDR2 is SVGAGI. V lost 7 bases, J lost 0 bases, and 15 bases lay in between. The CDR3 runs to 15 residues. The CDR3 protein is CASTSTDRMNTEAFF. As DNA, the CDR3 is TGTGCCAGCACCTCTACCGACAGAATGAACACTGAAGCTTTCTTT.

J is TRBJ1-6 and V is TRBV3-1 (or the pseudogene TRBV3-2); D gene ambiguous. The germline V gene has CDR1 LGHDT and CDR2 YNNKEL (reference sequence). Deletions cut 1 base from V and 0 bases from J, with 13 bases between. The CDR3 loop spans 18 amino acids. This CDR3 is CASSQVAGTSSYNSPLHF. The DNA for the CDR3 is TGTGCCAGCAGCCAAGTTGCGGGCACAAGCTCCTATAATTCACCCCTCCACTTT.

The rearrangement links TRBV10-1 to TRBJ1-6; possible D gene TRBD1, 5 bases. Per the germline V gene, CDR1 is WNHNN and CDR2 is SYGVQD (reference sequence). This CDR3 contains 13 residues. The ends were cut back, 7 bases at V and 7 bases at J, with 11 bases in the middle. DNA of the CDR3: TGCGCCAGCACAAAGGGGTACAATTCACCCCTCCACTTT. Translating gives CASTKGYNSPLHF.